The 7 T cell receptor beta chains reported below all come from one sample, sequenced in a study of T-cell memory formation after mild COVID-19. In TCRdb, the 5' RACE reads were re-called with MiXCR into one record per CDR3 protein. Here the sample spans about 360,000 distinct CDR3 sequences, around an eighth being singletons. The sample taken for sequencing was PBMCs or a T cell subset sorted from them (not recorded which). The receptor source for this set is a man aged 18 to 29 who had mild COVID-19 (a few samples of this study predate the infection). Cell type and time point are not known.

This sequence joins TRBV6-2 or TRBV6-3 and TRBJ1-2; 7 bases line up with TRBD1. Germline assignment: CDR1 MNHEY and CDR2 SVGEGT. CDR3 length: 15 amino acids. With V trimmed by 6 bases and J by 8 bases, 15 bases remained unmatched. CDR3 residues: CASSQPQDRVKGYTF. CDR3 sequence (DNA): TGTGCCAGCAGCCAACCTCAAGACAGGGTGAAAGGCTACACCTTC.

The chain employs TRBV6-2 or TRBV6-3 and TRBJ2-3, with 7 positions matching TRBD1. The CDR3 contains 14 residues. Germline assignment: CDR1 MNHEY and CDR2 SVGEGT. The junction had 15 bases not matched to a gene; V was cut back by 6 bases and J by 12 bases. CDR3 DNA: TGTGCCAGCAGGCTGACAGGGATCCACAGCCCACAGTATTTT. Its protein is CASRLTGIHSPQYF.

This clonotype came up many times. This chain joins TRBV27 and TRBJ2-6; the D is unclear. The CDR3 is 18 residues long. The ends were cut back, 0 bases at V and 0 bases at J, with 12 bases in the middle. The germline gives CDR1 MNHEY, CDR2 SMNVEV (reference sequence). As DNA, the CDR3 is TGTGCCAGCAGTTTATCGAATGGGGTCATCTCTGGGGCCAACGTCCTGACTTTC. It specifies CASSLSNGVISGANVLTF.

In its sample, this clonotype was seen a few times. The V call is TRBV29-1, the J call TRBJ2-1; D is unresolved. Germline-derived CDR1 and CDR2 are SQVTM and ANQGSEA. Trimming left V 6 bases short and J 4 bases short, with 13 bases between. CDR3 length equals 13 residues. This CDR3 is CSVHRRNYNEQFF. The CDR3 coding sequence is TGCAGCGTCCATCGACGGAATTACAATGAGCAGTTCTTC.

This clonotype was seen repeatedly, ten times or more. The J gene is TRBJ1-5, the V gene TRBV5-5, with D tentatively TRBD1 (5 bases). The CDR3 contains 14 residues. Germline loops: CDR1 SGHKS, CDR2 YYEKEE (reference sequence). V lost 3 bases to trimming and J lost 7 bases, with 14 bases between them. Written as DNA, the CDR3 is TGTGCCAGCAGCTGGCAGGGAATGGGCCAGCCCCAGCATTTT. Protein sequence: CASSWQGMGQPQHF.

The chain combines TRBV20-1 with TRBJ2-7; D is uncertain. CDR3 length equals 12 residues. The V end was cut by 3 bases, the J end by 0 bases, with 6 bases between. Per the germline V gene, CDR1 is DFQATT and CDR2 is SNEGSKA (reference sequence). The CDR3 nucleotides read TGCAGTGCTAGCGGCAGCTCCTACGAGCAGTACTTC. Its protein product is CSASGSSYEQYF.

V gene TRBV19 combines with J gene TRBJ1-5; D uncertain. The germline V and J ends were trimmed by 6 bases and 2 bases, with 8 bases remaining between them. The CDR3 is made up of 13 amino acids. Germline-derived CDR1 and CDR2 are LNHDA and SQIVND (reference sequence). CDR3 DNA sequence: TGTGCCAGTAGGAGGGAGGGCAATCAGCCCCAGCATTTT. It encodes CASRREGNQPQHF.